This T cell receptor (beta chain) was obtained from a study of blood T cells in healthy people across ages. With a J-beta primer mix and a sample-barcoded 5' primer, a second PCR ran about 7 to 12 cycles. The template-switch adaptor was a 5' adaptor with 12 random nucleotides. It tagged each cDNA molecule. Via MiXCR, TCRdb re-called the 5' RACE reads, giving one row per CDR3 protein. The table has around 650,000 distinct CDR3 sequences, 40% to 45% seen once; the top ten hold around 30%. Whole-study results and caveats: Since the PBMCs were unsorted, naive and antigen-experienced cells could not be conclusively compared.

Trimming took 4 bases from V and 11 from J, leaving 20 bases between them. The germline V gene has CDR1 LGHNA and CDR2 YSLEER. The CDR3 covers 14 residues. This clonotype was counted between two and nine times. The antigen is not known. The chain couples TRBV4-3 to TRBJ2-5; D ambiguous. Sequences were obtained from blood. The origin of this receptor is a man aged 80 or over in good health. The CDR3 DNA is TGCGCCAGCAGCCCTACTCGGGCTTACAATGAGCAGTACTTC. Its protein product is CASSPTRAYNEQYF.